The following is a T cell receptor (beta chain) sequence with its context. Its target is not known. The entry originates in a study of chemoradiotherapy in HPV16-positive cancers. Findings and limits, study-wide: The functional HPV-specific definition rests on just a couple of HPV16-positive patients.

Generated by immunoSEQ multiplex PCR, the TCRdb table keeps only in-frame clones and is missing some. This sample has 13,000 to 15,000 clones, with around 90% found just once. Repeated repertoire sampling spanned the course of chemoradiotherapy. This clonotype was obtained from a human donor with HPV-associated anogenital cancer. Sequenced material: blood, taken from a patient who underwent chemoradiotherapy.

The CDR3 nucleotides are TGCAGCGTTGAGCACGGGGGGGCTTACGGCTACACCTTC. Its protein product is CSVEHGGAYGYTF. The J gene is TRBJ1-2, the V gene TRBV29-1, with D perhaps matching TRBD1 (6 bases). V was clipped by 3 bases and J by 8 bases, with 16 bases between them. The germline V gene has CDR1 SQVTM and CDR2 ANQGSEA. The CDR3 totals 13 residues.